This TCR beta chain was retrieved from a study of T cell changes during pregnancy in multiple sclerosis. This clone appeared once. With V trimmed by 4 bases and J by 0 bases, 11 bases remained unmatched. The CDR3 extends over 19 amino acids. Germline values: CDR1 SQVTM, CDR2 ANQGSEA. The assay was immunoSEQ multiplex PCR, and TCRdb's table has in-frame clones only and misses some. Here the sample spans about 38,000 clones, 90% being singletons. The chain is built from TRBV29-1 and TRBJ2-1; 14 bases agree with TRBD2. The source of this sequence is a female donor with multiple sclerosis, enrolled in a pregnancy study. The material sequenced was CD4+ T cells from peripheral blood mononuclear cells, taken in the second trimester of pregnancy. CDR3 nucleotides: TGCAGCGTTGGGAGACTAGCGGGAGGGGGCGTAAGCTCCTACAATGAGCAGTTCTTC. This translates into CSVGRLAGGGVSSYNEQFF.